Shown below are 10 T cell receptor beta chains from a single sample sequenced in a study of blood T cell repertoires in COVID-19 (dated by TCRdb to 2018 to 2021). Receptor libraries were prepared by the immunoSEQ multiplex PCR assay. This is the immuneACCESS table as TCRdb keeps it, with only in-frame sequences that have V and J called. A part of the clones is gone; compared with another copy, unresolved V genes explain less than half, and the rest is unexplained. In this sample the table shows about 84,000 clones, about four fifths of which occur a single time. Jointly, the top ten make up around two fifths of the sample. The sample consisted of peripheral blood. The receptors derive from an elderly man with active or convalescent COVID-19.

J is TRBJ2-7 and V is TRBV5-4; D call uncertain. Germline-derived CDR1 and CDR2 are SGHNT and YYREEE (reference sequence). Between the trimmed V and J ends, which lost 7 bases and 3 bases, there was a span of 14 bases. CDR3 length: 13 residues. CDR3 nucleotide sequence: TGTGCCAGCTCGCCTGGCGGATTCTACGAGCAGTACTTC. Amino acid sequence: CASSPGGFYEQYF.

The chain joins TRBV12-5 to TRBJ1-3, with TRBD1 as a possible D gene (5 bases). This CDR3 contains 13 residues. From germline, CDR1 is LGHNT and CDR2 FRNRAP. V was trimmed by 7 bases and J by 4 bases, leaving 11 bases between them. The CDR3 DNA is TGTGCTAGTGATCCGGGGGTAGGAAACACCATATATTTT. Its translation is CASDPGVGNTIYF.

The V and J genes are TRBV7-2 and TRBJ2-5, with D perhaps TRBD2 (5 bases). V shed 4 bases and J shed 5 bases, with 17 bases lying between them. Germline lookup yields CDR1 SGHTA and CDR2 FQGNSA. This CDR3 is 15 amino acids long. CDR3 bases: TGTGCCAGCAGCTCCTCCTGGACTTATTGGGAGACCCAGTACTTC. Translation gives CASSSSWTYWETQYF.

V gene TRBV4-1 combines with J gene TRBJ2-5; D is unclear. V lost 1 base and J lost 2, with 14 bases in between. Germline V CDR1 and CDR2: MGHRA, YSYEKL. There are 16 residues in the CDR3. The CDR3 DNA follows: TGCGCCAGCAGCCAAGGAGTTCTAGATGATCAAGAGACCCAGTACTTC. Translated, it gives CASSQGVLDDQETQYF.

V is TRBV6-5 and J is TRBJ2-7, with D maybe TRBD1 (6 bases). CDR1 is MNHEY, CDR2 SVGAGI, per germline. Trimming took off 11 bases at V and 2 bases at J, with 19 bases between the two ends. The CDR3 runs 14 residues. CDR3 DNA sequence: TGTGCCGGCGCATCGTCAGGGGCAACCTACGAGCAGTACTTC. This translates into CAGASSGATYEQYF.

The CDR3 loop reads CASSEEGTGGVTDTQYF. The CDR3 nucleotides read TGTGCCAGCAGTGAGGAGGGGACAGGGGGCGTAACAGATACGCAGTATTTT. The J gene is TRBJ2-3, the V gene TRBV6-4; 12 nucleotides agree with TRBD1. V gave up 3 bases and J gave up 3 bases; unmatched junction bases: 7. CDR1 and CDR2 (germline): MRHNA, SNTAGT. The CDR3 spans 17 residues.

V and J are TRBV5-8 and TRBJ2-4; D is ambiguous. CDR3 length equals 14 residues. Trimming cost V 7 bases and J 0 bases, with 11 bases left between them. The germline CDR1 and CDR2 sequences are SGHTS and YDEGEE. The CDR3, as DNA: TGTGCCAGCGGCGTGGCTTTAGCCAAAAACATTCAGTACTTC. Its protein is CASGVALAKNIQYF.

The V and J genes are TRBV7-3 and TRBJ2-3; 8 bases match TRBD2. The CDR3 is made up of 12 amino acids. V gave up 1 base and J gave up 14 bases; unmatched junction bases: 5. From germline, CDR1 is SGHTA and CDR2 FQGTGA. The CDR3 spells CASSLSREGLYF. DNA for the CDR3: TGTGCCAGCAGCTTAAGCCGGGAGGGGCTGTATTTT.

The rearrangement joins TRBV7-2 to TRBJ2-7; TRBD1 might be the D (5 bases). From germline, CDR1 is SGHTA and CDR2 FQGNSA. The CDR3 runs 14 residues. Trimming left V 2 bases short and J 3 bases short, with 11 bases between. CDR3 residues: CASSLLGQGYEQYF. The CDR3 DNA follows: TGTGCCAGCAGCTTACTGGGTCAGGGCTACGAGCAGTACTTC.

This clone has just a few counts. CDR3 sequence reads: CASSHPGGAGANVLTF. CDR3 bases: TGTGCCAGCTCACACCCCGGAGGAGCTGGGGCCAACGTCCTGACTTTC. The chain employs TRBV18 and TRBJ2-6; D is possibly TRBD2 (5 bases). Germline CDR1 and CDR2: KGHSH and LQKENI. The ends were cut back, 4 bases at V and 2 bases at J, with 12 bases in the middle. The CDR3 is made up of 16 amino acids.